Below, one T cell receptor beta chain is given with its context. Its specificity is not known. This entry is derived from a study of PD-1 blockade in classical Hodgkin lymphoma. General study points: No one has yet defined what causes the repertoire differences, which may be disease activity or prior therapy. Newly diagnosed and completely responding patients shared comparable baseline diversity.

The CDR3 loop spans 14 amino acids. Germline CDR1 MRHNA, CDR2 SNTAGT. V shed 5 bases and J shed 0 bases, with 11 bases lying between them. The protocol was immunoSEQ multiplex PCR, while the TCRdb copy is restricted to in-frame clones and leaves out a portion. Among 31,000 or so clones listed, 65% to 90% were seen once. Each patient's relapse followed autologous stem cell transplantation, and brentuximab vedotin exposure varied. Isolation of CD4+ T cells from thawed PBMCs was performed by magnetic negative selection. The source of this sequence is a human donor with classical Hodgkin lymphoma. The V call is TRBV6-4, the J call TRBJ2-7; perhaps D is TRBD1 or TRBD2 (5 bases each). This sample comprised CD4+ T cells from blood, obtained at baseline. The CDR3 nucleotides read TGTGCCAGCAGTCGGGACCTAGGCTCCTACGAGCAGTACTTC. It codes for CASSRDLGSYEQYF.